The 18 T cell receptor beta chains below come from one sample, sequenced in a study of human T cells and chemical hapten exposure. This sample's time point: patch test 2, 6 weeks after DPC sensitization. Documented treatment: therapeutic diphenylcyclopropenone sensitization with weekly scalp DPC. The template was total RNA from unfractionated whole blood. TCRdb reprocessed the RACE reads via MiXCR and lists one record per CDR3 protein. This sample carries 35,000 to 55,000 distinct CDR3 sequences, approximately 9.5% of them seen once, and the ten largest clones take 14%. This material consisted of whole blood, taken in connection with sensitization to the hapten diphenylcyclopropenone (DPC). The receptors stem from a woman younger than 45 with alopecia areata. Some clones in this sample may be carry-over from other donors' samples.

About this clonotype itself: Germline is not matched at one junction end, which may reflect a read error. The rearrangement links TRBV19 to TRBJ2-2; possible D gene TRBD2, 5 bases. CDR1 and CDR2 from the germline V gene are LNHDA and SQIVND (reference sequence). This CDR3 is 13 amino acids long. Here the CDR3 DNA reads TGTGCCAGTAGTCGGGTATACACCGGGGTGCTGTTTTTT. This sequence encodes CASSRVYTGVLFF.

The table lists this clonotype with a few counts. The CDR3 loop reads CSVVPSGGQETQYF. The CDR3 coding sequence is TGCAGCGTTGTCCCTAGCGGGGGGCAAGAGACCCAGTACTTC. V gene TRBV29-1 combines with J gene TRBJ2-5, with 11 bases identical to TRBD2. The trim removed 4 bases at V and 2 bases at J, leaving 3 bases unmatched. Germline V gene data show CDR1 as SQVTM and CDR2 as ANQGSEA. The CDR3 spans 14 residues. Full variable domain (rest looked up from reference TRBV29-1 and TRBJ2-5): SAVISQKPSRDICQRGTSLTIQCQVDSQVTMMFWYRQQPGQSLTLIATANQGSEATYESGFVIDKFPISRPNLTFSTLTVSNMSPEDSSIYLCSVVPSGGQETQYFGPGTRLLVL.

The sample holds a few counts of this clonotype. The chain's CDR3 is CASGGQTDCTF. CDR3 DNA: TGTGCCAGTGGCGGACAGACGGATTGCACCTTC. The chain has TRBV6-2 or TRBV6-3 and TRBJ1-2; tentative D call: TRBD1 (6 bases). Germline V CDR1 and CDR2: MNHEY, SVGEGT. This CDR3 has 11 amino acids. Between the trimmed V and J ends, which lost 9 bases and 13 bases, there was a span of 18 bases.

This clonotype was picked up many times. V and J are TRBV28 and TRBJ2-7; D not resolved. V lost 3 bases and J 3 bases, leaving 9 bases between the germline ends. Germline lookup yields CDR1 MDHEN and CDR2 SYDVKM. This CDR3 is built from 13 residues. CDR3 loop: CASSFGRFYEQYF. The CDR3 DNA follows: TGTGCCAGCAGTTTTGGCAGATTCTACGAGCAGTACTTC.

This clonotype has at least ten counts. V is TRBV12-5 and J is TRBJ1-3, with D possibly being TRBD1 (5 bases). The CDR3 is made up of 20 amino acids. Germline V gives CDR1 LGHNT, CDR2 FRNRAP. V lost 8 bases to trimming and J lost 2 bases, with 31 bases between them. The CDR3 loop reads CASTSQRDRGERKTGNTIYF. The CDR3 nucleotides read TGTGCTAGTACCTCCCAACGGGACCGAGGGGAACGAAAGACTGGAAACACCATATATTTT.

This clonotype turned up a few times. This sequence joins TRBV7-9 and TRBJ2-6; TRBD2 matches at 8 bases. Germline V CDR1 and CDR2: SEHNR, FQNEAQ (reference sequence). The V and J ends lost 1 base and 0 bases, in that order; junction bases with no gene match: 5. The CDR3 extends over 18 amino acids. CDR3 nucleotide sequence: TGTGCCAGCAGCTTAGACGATAGCGGGACCTCTGGGGCCAACGTCCTGACTTTC. Amino acids: CASSLDDSGTSGANVLTF.

This chain links TRBV4-3 with TRBJ1-4; the match to TRBD1 covers 8 bases. V lost 1 base and J lost 5; bases outside the gene matches: 3. The germline CDR1 and CDR2 sequences are LGHNA and YSLEER. The CDR3 is 15 residues long. The CDR3 DNA reads TGCGCCAGCAGCCAAGCAGGGGGCCCAAATGAAAAACTGTTTTTT. Its translation is CASSQAGGPNEKLFF.

The chain is built from TRBV5-6 and TRBJ1-2; D not resolved. V lost 0 bases to trimming and J lost 5 bases, with 11 bases between them. The CDR3 loop spans 14 amino acids. Germline V gives CDR1 SGHDT, CDR2 YYEEEE. The CDR3: CASSLGAVEYGYTF. The CDR3 nucleotides are TGTGCCAGCAGCTTGGGTGCGGTTGAATATGGCTACACCTTC. Based on the CDR3 plus reference TRBV5-6 and TRBJ1-2, the full variable domain is DAGVTQSPTHLIKTRGQQVTLRCSPKSGHDTVSWYQQALGQGPQFIFQYYEEEERQRGNFPDRFSGHQFPNYSSELNVNALLLGDSALYLCASSLGAVEYGYTFGSGTRLTVV.

CDR3 sequence: CASSLMEEQYF. The DNA of the CDR3 is TGCGCCAGCAGCTTGATGGAAGAGCAGTACTTC. The chain is built from TRBV5-1 and TRBJ2-7, with D uncertain. Germline CDR1 SGHRS, CDR2 YFSETQ. This CDR3 has 11 amino acids. Trimming removed 1 base from V and 7 bases from J, with 6 bases in between.

This clonotype was counted at least ten times. The genes are TRBV7-2 and TRBJ2-1, with 10 positions matching TRBD2. Germline lookup yields CDR1 SGHTA and CDR2 FQGNSA. The CDR3 covers 15 residues. V lost 0 bases and J lost 4; bases outside the gene matches: 0. CDR3 nucleotides: TGTGCCAGCAGCTTAGCTAGCGGGGGGTACAATGAGCAGTTCTTC. Translated, it gives CASSLASGGYNEQFF.

The genes are TRBV18 and TRBJ1-3; D perhaps matches TRBD1 (5 bases). Germline CDR1 is KGHSH and CDR2 is LQKENI. The CDR3 is 18 amino acids. The V gene lost 1 base and the J gene lost 0 bases, with 16 bases spanning the gap. CDR3 sequence: CASSPRSPGTGSGNTIYF. CDR3 DNA sequence: TGTGCCAGCTCACCACGGAGCCCAGGGACTGGCTCTGGAAACACCATATATTTT.

The chain uses TRBV28 and TRBJ2-7; D may be TRBD1 (5 bases). Germline V gene lookup returns CDR1 MDHEN and CDR2 SYDVKM. There are 14 residues in the CDR3. The ends were cut back, 7 bases at V and 2 bases at J, with 15 bases in the middle. The CDR3 region has the DNA TGTGCCAGCACCACTCTCGACAGACCCTACGAGCAGTACTTC. Translated, it gives CASTTLDRPYEQYF.

The rearrangement uses TRBV12-3 or TRBV12-4 and TRBJ2-3, with 7 bases identical to TRBD2. The CDR3 has 15 amino acids. The V gene end was trimmed by 2 bases and the J gene end by 0 bases; junction bases not matched to a gene: 2. CDR3 in DNA: TGTGCCAGCAGTTTAAGCGGGGATAGCACAGATACGCAGTATTTT. Encoded protein: CASSLSGDSTDTQYF.

This chain connects TRBV18 to TRBJ1-5; 10 positions agree with TRBD1. Losses at the gene ends were 3 bases for V and 1 base for J; bases not matched to a gene: 9. The CDR3 totals 18 residues. From germline, CDR1 is KGHSH and CDR2 LQKENI. The CDR3 loop is CASSPGTGVSRSNQPQHF. CDR3 in DNA: TGTGCCAGCTCACCGGGGACAGGGGTTAGTAGGAGCAATCAGCCCCAGCATTTT.

This clonotype was observed many times. The chain has TRBV4-1 and TRBJ1-2; D remains unclear. Looked up from germline, CDR1 is MGHRA and CDR2 is YSYEKL. The CDR3 extends over 15 amino acids. V was clipped by 0 bases and J by 1 base, with 9 bases between them. The chain's CDR3 is CASSQESSVNYGYTF. As DNA, the CDR3 is TGCGCCAGCAGCCAAGAGTCATCAGTTAACTATGGCTACACCTTC.

This chain joins TRBV5-5 and TRBJ2-3; possibly TRBD1 for D (6 bases). The V and J ends lost 6 bases and 6 bases respectively, with 20 bases between them. The CDR3 is made up of 15 amino acids. The germline gives CDR1 SGHKS, CDR2 YYEKEE (reference sequence). This CDR3 is CASTLGAGELDTQYF. For the CDR3, the DNA is TGTGCCAGCACCCTGGGGGCAGGAGAGTTGGATACGCAGTATTTT.

This clonotype was detected a few times. The rearrangement uses TRBV7-3 and TRBJ2-2, with D perhaps assigned TRBD1 or TRBD2 (6 bases each). The V and J ends lost 5 bases and 5 bases respectively, with 18 bases between them. CDR1 is SGHTA and CDR2 is FQGTGA in the germline V gene. The CDR3 is made up of 16 amino acids. The CDR3 protein is CASSEFRGPETGELFF. The CDR3 bases are TGTGCCAGCAGCGAATTCCGGGGGCCTGAAACCGGGGAGCTGTTTTTT.

This clonotype was detected many times. The CDR3: CASSAGQGAYEQYF. For the CDR3, the DNA is TGTGCCAGCAGCGCGGGACAGGGAGCCTACGAGCAGTACTTC. This rearrangement joins TRBV5-5 to TRBJ2-7, with TRBD1 matching over 9 bases. The CDR3 has 14 residues. The junction had 4 bases not matched to a gene; V was cut back by 4 bases and J by 2 bases. CDR1 SGHKS and CDR2 YYEKEE come from the germline V gene (reference sequence).